This T cell receptor beta chain was retrieved from a study of blood T cell repertoires in COVID-19. The data were produced by immunoSEQ multiplex PCR, yet TCRdb's version contains in-frame clones alone and is incomplete. The sample contains more than 100,000 clones, around 89% of which appear only once. The V gene lost 0 bases and the J gene lost 11 bases, with 20 bases spanning the gap. CDR3 length: 15 residues. Germline CDR1 and CDR2: LNHNV and YYDKDF (reference sequence). This chain connects TRBV15 to TRBJ2-7, with D maybe TRBD1 (6 bases). The specimen was peripheral blood. This clonotype originated in a man aged 45-60 years with active or convalescent COVID-19. CDR3 nucleotides: TGTGCCACCAGCAGAGATCAGGCAGGGGCCCGAGGCGAGTACTTC. Translating gives CATSRDQAGARGEYF.